One and the same sample provided the 9 T cell receptor beta chains below, sequenced in a study of monozygotic twins with inflammatory bowel disease. No DNA is given; TCRdb re-called the 5' RACE reads and lists each CDR3 protein once. This sample's table has 300,000 to 350,000 distinct CDR3 sequences. The material sequenced was blood. Every receptor here comes from a human donor with ulcerative colitis or Crohn's disease, or a healthy co-twin of an affected twin (not recorded which).

The genes are TRBV20-1 and TRBJ2-4. Germline lookup yields CDR1 DFQATT and CDR2 SNEGSKA (reference sequence). The CDR3 has 14 amino acids. This CDR3 reads CSARDPNAKNIQYF.

The chain joins TRBV25-1 to TRBJ2-7. Per germline, CDR1 MGHDK and CDR2 SYGVNS. The CDR3 sequence is 11 residues long. CDR3 residues: CASSEGWEQYF.

The chain uses TRBV3-1 and TRBJ1-4; checking the TCRdb D call of TRBD1 is not possible without DNA. The germline V gene encodes CDR1 LGHDT and CDR2 YNNKEL (reference sequence). The CDR3 contains 16 residues. This CDR3 is CASSDPLQGGFEKLFF.

This chain joins TRBV4-3 and TRBJ2-7; without DNA, the TCRdb call of TRBD2 cannot be checked. In germline, CDR1 is LGHNA, CDR2 YSLEER. The CDR3 length is 17 residues. This CDR3 is CASSQSTSGGRTYEQYF.

V usage is TRBV20-1 and J usage is TRBJ2-7; TCRdb's D gene call, TRBD2, goes unchecked for lack of DNA. The CDR3 is 14 residues long. Germline V gives CDR1 DFQATT, CDR2 SNEGSKA (reference sequence). This CDR3 reads CSAVLAGASYEQYF.

This chain uses TRBV20-1 with TRBJ2-3. The germline gives CDR1 DFQATT, CDR2 SNEGSKA (reference sequence). The CDR3 is 11 amino acids. CDR3 protein: CSDRRPNTQYF.

The chain has TRBV2 and TRBJ2-4; TCRdb proposes TRBD1, but this gene call is untestable without DNA. This CDR3 spans 15 amino acids. Germline-derived CDR1 and CDR2 are SNHLY and FYNNEI. CDR3 residues: CASSLNGGAKNIQYF.

The V call is TRBV10-3, the J call TRBJ2-5. Per germline, CDR1 ENHRY and CDR2 SYGVKD. CDR3 length: 13 amino acids. This CDR3 is CAISERPQETQYF.

The gene calls are TRBV7-2 and TRBJ2-7; TCRdb's D call of TRBD2 is untestable without DNA. This CDR3 has 16 residues. Germline CDR1 and CDR2: SGHTA and FQGNSA. CDR3: CASSLNPGGLSYEQYF.